Shown below are 7 T cell receptor beta chains from a single sample sequenced in a study of cytomegalovirus exposure and HLA in healthy donors. PCR employed 60 Vbeta and 13 Jbeta primers. Method: immunoSEQ multiplex PCR; TCRdb's copy keeps in-frame clones and lacks some. The sample consists of 150,000 to 200,000 clones, 55% to 70% of them appearing once. The material sequenced was PBMCs. These receptors all come from a woman in her forties in good health and CMV-seropositive.

This clone came up a few times. The chain recombines TRBV27 with TRBJ2-1, with 7 nucleotides matching TRBD2. Trimming took 2 bases from V and 5 from J; bases not matched to a gene: 6. This CDR3 has 15 amino acids. Germline-derived CDR1 and CDR2 are MNHEY and SMNVEV (reference sequence). CDR3 region: CASSLAGDSDNEQFF. For the CDR3, the DNA is TGTGCCAGCAGTTTAGCGGGAGATAGTGACAATGAGCAGTTCTTC.

V usage is TRBV11-2 and J usage is TRBJ2-5; 7 bases fit TRBD2. V trimming: 4 bases; J trimming: 0 bases; junction bases outside the gene matches: 8. The length of the CDR3 is 16 residues. The germline V gene has CDR1 SGHAT and CDR2 FQNNGV. The chain's CDR3 is CASSSFGAGDQETQYF. The DNA for the CDR3 is TGTGCCAGCAGCTCCTTTGGGGCGGGGGACCAAGAGACCCAGTACTTC.

This chain links TRBV6-1 with TRBJ2-7; D might be TRBD2 (5 bases). The CDR3 consists of 15 residues. From germline, CDR1 is MNHNS and CDR2 SASEGT. V lost 1 base to trimming and J lost 3 bases, with 13 bases between them. The CDR3 loop reads CASSEGGSRSYEQYF. The CDR3 DNA reads TGTGCCAGCAGTGAAGGTGGGAGCAGGAGCTACGAGCAGTACTTC.

The chain joins TRBV28 to TRBJ1-1; 8 bases map to TRBD1. With 7 bases clipped from V and 4 bases from J, the junction kept 17 bases outside the gene matches. The CDR3 totals 17 residues. Looked up from germline, CDR1 is MDHEN and CDR2 is SYDVKM. The CDR3 region has the DNA TGTGCCAGCACCGAAACGCAGGGGGCGCTTACGGCCACTGAAGCTTTCTTT. Protein product: CASTETQGALTATEAFF.

J is TRBJ2-3 and V is TRBV5-6, with 12 nucleotides matching TRBD2. This CDR3 has 16 residues. The trim removed 4 bases at V and 5 bases at J, leaving 8 bases unmatched. The germline gives CDR1 SGHDT, CDR2 YYEEEE. The CDR3 reads CASSAWTSGALDTQYF. The CDR3 DNA sequence: TGTGCCAGCAGCGCCTGGACTAGCGGGGCCCTAGATACGCAGTATTTT.

The chain has TRBV9 and TRBJ2-1; 7 bases align to TRBD2. With 0 bases clipped from V and 5 bases from J, the junction kept 5 bases outside the gene matches. Per the germline V gene, CDR1 is SGDLS and CDR2 is YYNGEE. This CDR3 region has 15 residues. CDR3 protein: CASSVAGGSHNEQFF. In DNA form, the CDR3 reads TGTGCCAGCAGCGTAGCGGGGGGATCTCACAATGAGCAGTTCTTC.

The V and J genes are TRBV19 and TRBJ1-3; 7 nucleotides match TRBD1. Germline CDR1 reads LNHDA; CDR2 reads SQIVND (reference sequence). CDR3 length equals 13 residues. J lost 4 bases, V lost 9 bases, and 6 bases had no gene match. The CDR3 spells CASRQGGGNTIYF. DNA for the CDR3: TGTGCCAGCCGACAGGGAGGAGGAAACACCATATATTTT.